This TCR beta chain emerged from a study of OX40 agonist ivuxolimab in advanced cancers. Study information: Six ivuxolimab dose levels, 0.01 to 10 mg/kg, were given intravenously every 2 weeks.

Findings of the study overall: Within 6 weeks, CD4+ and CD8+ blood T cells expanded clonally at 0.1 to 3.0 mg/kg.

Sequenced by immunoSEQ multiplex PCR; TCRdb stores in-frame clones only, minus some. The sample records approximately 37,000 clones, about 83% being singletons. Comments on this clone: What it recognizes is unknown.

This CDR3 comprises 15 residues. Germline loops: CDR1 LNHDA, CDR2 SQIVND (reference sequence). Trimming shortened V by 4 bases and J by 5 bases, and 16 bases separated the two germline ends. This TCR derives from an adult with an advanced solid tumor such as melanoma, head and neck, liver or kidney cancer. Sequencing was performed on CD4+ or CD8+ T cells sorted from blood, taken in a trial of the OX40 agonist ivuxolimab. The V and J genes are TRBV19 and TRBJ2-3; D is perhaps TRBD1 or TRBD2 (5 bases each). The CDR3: CASSTTGSRGDTQYF. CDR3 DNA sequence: TGTGCCAGTAGTACCACAGGATCCCGGGGAGATACGCAGTATTTT. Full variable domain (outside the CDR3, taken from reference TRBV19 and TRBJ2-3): DGGITQSPKYLFRKEGQNVTLSCEQNLNHDAMYWYRQDPGQGLRLIYYSQIVNDFQKGDIAEGYSVSREKKESFPLTVTSAQKNPTAFYLCASSTTGSRGDTQYFGPGTRLTVL.